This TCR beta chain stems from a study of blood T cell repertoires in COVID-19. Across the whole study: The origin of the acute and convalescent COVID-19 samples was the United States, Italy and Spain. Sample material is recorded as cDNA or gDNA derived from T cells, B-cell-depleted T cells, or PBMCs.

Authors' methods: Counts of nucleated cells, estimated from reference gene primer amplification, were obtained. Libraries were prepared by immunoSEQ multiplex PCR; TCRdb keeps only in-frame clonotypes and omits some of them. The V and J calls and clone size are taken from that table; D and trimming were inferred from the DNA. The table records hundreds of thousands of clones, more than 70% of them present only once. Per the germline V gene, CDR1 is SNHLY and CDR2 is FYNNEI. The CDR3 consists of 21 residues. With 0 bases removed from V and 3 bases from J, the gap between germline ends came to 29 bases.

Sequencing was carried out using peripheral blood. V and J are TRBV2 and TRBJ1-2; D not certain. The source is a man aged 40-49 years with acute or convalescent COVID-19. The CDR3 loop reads CASSEALRRTVAPGVYYGYTF. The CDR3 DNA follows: TGTGCCAGCAGTGAAGCGCTAAGGAGGACGGTAGCTCCCGGGGTTTACTATGGCTACACCTTC.